This T cell receptor beta chain derives from a study of shared clonotypes between healthy human individuals. The study's findings and limits: In contrast to clonotypes shared by all four donors, non-shared clonotypes had lower generation probabilities. Sorted-subset sequencing, rarefaction showed, was incomplete despite large depth. Estimated richness values were generally larger in naive subsets than in memory subsets.

The study enrolled healthy HIV-negative adults without recent acute infections or vaccinations as donors. This CDR3 region has 15 residues. V lost 2 bases to trimming and J lost 3 bases; unmatched junction nucleotides: 4. The germline CDR1 and CDR2 sequences are MGHDK and SYGVNS. The assay was immunoSEQ multiplex PCR, and TCRdb's table has in-frame clones only and misses some. The table shows a few million clones, with almost 96% occurring only once. On this clone itself: What it binds is not known.

The sample was naive CD4+ T cells sorted from blood. This sample's subset: CD45RA+ positively selected. The clonotype originates from a man aged 18-30 years in good health. The chain uses TRBV25-1 and TRBJ2-1, with TRBD2 matching 7 bases. The CDR3 protein is CASSEGAGRYNEQFF. In DNA, the CDR3 is TGTGCCAGCAGTGAAGGAGCGGGACGCTACAATGAGCAGTTCTTC.